The 29 T cell receptor beta chains below all came from one sample that was sequenced in a study of shared clonotypes between healthy human individuals. The data were produced by immunoSEQ multiplex PCR, yet TCRdb's version contains in-frame clones alone and is incomplete. Found here are approximately 1,500,000 clones, 95% to 99% of them singletons; the top ten hold 0.4% to 0.55%. The material sequenced was naive CD4+ T cells sorted from blood. Subset denoted: CD45RA+ positively selected. The source of these receptors is a man in his thirties or forties in good health.

This rearrangement joins TRBV7-2 to TRBJ1-2; no definite D call. The CDR3 spans 14 residues. The germline V gene encodes CDR1 SGHTA and CDR2 FQGNSA. V was clipped by 2 bases and J by 4 bases, with 11 bases between them. The CDR3 DNA reads as TGTGCCAGCAGCTTAATGGAGGGAACCTATGGCTACACCTTC. Its protein product is CASSLMEGTYGYTF.

The V call is TRBV11-2, the J call TRBJ2-2; D perhaps matches TRBD1 (5 bases). The CDR3 extends over 15 amino acids. CDR1 SGHAT and CDR2 FQNNGV come from the germline V gene. Between the trimmed V and J ends, which lost 6 bases and 7 bases, there was a span of 18 bases. CDR3 region: CASRQQGGKVGELFF. In DNA form, the CDR3 reads TGTGCCAGCAGACAGCAGGGTGGGAAAGTCGGGGAGCTGTTTTTT.

The chain links TRBV18 to TRBJ1-3; D unclear. Trimming removed 3 bases at V and 4 bases at J, with 7 bases between. Per germline, CDR1 KGHSH and CDR2 LQKENI. The CDR3 is 13 residues long. For the CDR3, the DNA is TGTGCCAGCTCACCGGCCAACGGAAACACCATATATTTT. Protein sequence: CASSPANGNTIYF. The complete variable domain, with remaining parts taken from reference TRBV18 and TRBJ1-3, reads NAGVMQNPRHLVRRRGQEARLRCSPMKGHSHVYWYRQLPEEGLKFMVYLQKENIIDESGMPKERFSAEFPKEGPSILRIQQVVRGDSAAYFCASSPANGNTIYFGEGSWLTVV.

CDR3 DNA: TGTGCCAGCAGTGGACAGAAGTACCAAGAGACCCAGTACTTC. Its translation: CASSGQKYQETQYF. This chain links TRBV6-1 with TRBJ2-5, with D perhaps matching TRBD1 (5 bases). CDR3 length: 14 residues. CDR1 is MNHNS, CDR2 SASEGT, per germline. The V end lost 4 bases, the J end lost 0 bases, and 9 bases lay between the germline ends.

V usage is TRBV6-1 and J usage is TRBJ2-5; TRBD2 might be the D (6 bases). The CDR3 spans 16 residues. The V end lost 2 bases, the J end lost 4 bases, and 17 bases lay between the germline ends. Germline CDR1 is MNHNS and CDR2 is SASEGT. The DNA of the CDR3 is TGTGCCAGCAGTGAAAGCGTCGGGAGTGTGCGAGAGACCCAGTACTTC. Its protein is CASSESVGSVRETQYF.

In DNA form, the CDR3 reads TGTGCCAGCAGACCGTCAAGACTAGCGGTTACAGATACGCAGTATTTT. As protein: CASRPSRLAVTDTQYF. This sequence joins TRBV7-9 and TRBJ2-3, with TRBD2 matching 9 bases. The length of the CDR3 is 16 residues. Looked up from germline, CDR1 is SEHNR and CDR2 is FQNEAQ (reference sequence). V shed 6 bases, J shed 3 bases, and the junction held 10 bases outside the gene matches.

The chain carries TRBV5-6 and TRBJ1-4; D may be TRBD1 (5 bases). Germline V gives CDR1 SGHDT, CDR2 YYEEEE. V was pared by 0 bases and J by 4 bases, with 16 bases between. The CDR3 contains 17 residues. This chain's CDR3 is CASSLATRQRFNEKLFF. In nucleotides, the CDR3 is TGTGCCAGCAGCTTGGCGACCAGACAGAGGTTTAATGAAAAACTGTTTTTT.

V and J are TRBV6-5 and TRBJ1-1; TRBD1 might be the D (6 bases). With 5 bases removed from V and 2 bases from J, the gap between germline ends came to 9 bases. The CDR3 totals 13 residues. Germline V gene sequence: CDR1 MNHEY, CDR2 SVGAGI. The CDR3 loop is CASSGGPNTEAFF. In nucleotides, the CDR3 is TGTGCCAGCAGTGGGGGCCCTAACACTGAAGCTTTCTTT.

V and J are TRBV27 and TRBJ2-3; tentative D call: TRBD2 (5 bases). The CDR3 consists of 14 residues. V dropped 6 bases and J dropped 3 bases, with 13 bases sitting between them. Per the germline V gene, CDR1 is MNHEY and CDR2 is SMNVEV (reference sequence). CDR3 in amino acids: CASSRERWTDTQYF. The CDR3 DNA reads as TGTGCCAGCAGCCGGGAACGGTGGACAGATACGCAGTATTTT.

The chain has TRBV5-5 and TRBJ2-2; 14 positions match TRBD2. CDR1 and CDR2 (germline): SGHKS, YYEKEE (reference sequence). The CDR3 loop spans 16 amino acids. J gave up 6 bases and V 4 bases, and 5 bases lay outside the gene matches. The CDR3 coding sequence is TGTGCCAGCAGCAGGGGACTAGCGGGAGAGTCCGGGGAGCTGTTTTTT. It codes for CASSRGLAGESGELFF.

The chain uses TRBV28 and TRBJ2-7; weak D call: TRBD2 (6 bases). Germline loops: CDR1 MDHEN, CDR2 SYDVKM. The CDR3 sequence is 16 residues long. V lost 3 bases and J 1 base, leaving 16 bases between the germline ends. The CDR3 DNA is TGTGCCAGCAGTTTTGGGTCCAGGGAGGTATCCTACGAGCAGTACTTC. Protein product: CASSFGSREVSYEQYF.

This chain uses TRBV5-4 with TRBJ2-1, with D hard to call. The germline V and J ends were trimmed by 4 bases and 7 bases, with 12 bases remaining between them. Looked up from germline, CDR1 is SGHNT and CDR2 is YYREEE (reference sequence). This CDR3 comprises 13 residues. The CDR3 region has the DNA TGTGCCAGCAGCCATTCTAGAGATAATGAGCAGTTCTTC. It codes for CASSHSRDNEQFF.

This chain uses TRBV6-6 with TRBJ2-1, with 9 bases aligning to TRBD1. The CDR3 consists of 14 residues. Trimming took 0 bases from V and 6 from J; bases not matched to a gene: 0. The germline V gene has CDR1 MNHNY and CDR2 SVGAGI (reference sequence). The CDR3 here is CASSYSGQGNEQFF. In DNA form, the CDR3 reads TGTGCCAGCAGTTACTCGGGACAGGGCAATGAGCAGTTCTTC.

This sequence joins TRBV18 and TRBJ2-3, with TRBD1 matching 8 bases. Per the germline V gene, CDR1 is KGHSH and CDR2 is LQKENI. J gave up 4 bases and V 6 bases, and 6 bases lay outside the gene matches. The CDR3 runs 14 residues. DNA of the CDR3: TGTGCCAGCTCCTCAGGGGGCGGCCCAGATACGCAGTATTTT. Protein: CASSSGGGPDTQYF.

The chain is built from TRBV28 and TRBJ2-7; TRBD1 matches 12 bases. CDR3 length: 15 residues. In germline, CDR1 is MDHEN, CDR2 SYDVKM. The V and J ends lost 6 bases and 7 bases, in that order; junction bases with no gene match: 10. The CDR3 coding sequence is TGTGCCAGCAGCCTTGTAGGGACAGGGGGCAGGGAGCAGTACTTC. It codes for CASSLVGTGGREQYF. The full variable domain, with the rest looked up from reference TRBV28 and TRBJ2-7, is DVKVTQSSRYLVKRTGEKVFLECVQDMDHENMFWYRQDPGLGLRLIYFSYDVKMKEKGDIPEGYSVSREKKERFSLILESASTNQTSMYLCASSLVGTGGREQYFGPGTRLTVT.

The J gene is TRBJ2-7, the V gene TRBV6-6; 12 positions agree with TRBD2. The CDR3 totals 15 residues. CDR1 MNHNY and CDR2 SVGAGI come from the germline V gene (reference sequence). V shed 5 bases and J 6 bases; nucleotides not matched to a gene: 8. Here the CDR3 reads CASSPTSGRTSEQYF. CDR3 in DNA: TGTGCCAGCAGTCCTACTAGCGGGAGGACGTCCGAGCAGTACTTC.

A note on this clone: Distinct nucleotide sequences in the sample also encode this CDR3. The V call is TRBV6-5, the J call TRBJ2-7; 8 bases fit TRBD1. The CDR3 covers 14 residues. Trimming removed 6 bases from V and 1 base from J; junction bases left unmatched: 5. Germline V gives CDR1 MNHEY, CDR2 SVGAGI. CDR3 residues: CASRRTGSSYEQYF. As DNA, the CDR3 is TGTGCCAGCAGGCGGACAGGGTCGTCCTACGAGCAGTACTTC.

The chain joins TRBV7-2 to TRBJ2-7; D might be TRBD2 (6 bases). The germline V gene encodes CDR1 SGHTA and CDR2 FQGNSA. Trimming stripped 5 bases from V and 5 bases from J, with 16 bases between. The CDR3 length is 14 residues. The CDR3 spells CASSLTRGSHEQYF. DNA of the CDR3: TGTGCCAGCAGCCTTACGCGGGGCAGCCACGAGCAGTACTTC.

The chain carries TRBV20-1 and TRBJ1-1; D is ambiguous. CDR3 length: 11 residues. The V gene lost 6 bases and the J gene lost 8 bases, with 13 bases spanning the gap. CDR1 and CDR2 (germline): DFQATT, SNEGSKA (reference sequence). CDR3 in amino acids: CSAGTAEEAFF. The CDR3 DNA follows: TGCAGTGCCGGAACAGCAGAGGAAGCTTTCTTT.

The chain employs TRBV27 and TRBJ2-1, with 12 bases aligning to TRBD2. Germline V gene lookup returns CDR1 MNHEY and CDR2 SMNVEV (reference sequence). V was pared by 3 bases and J by 0 bases, with 3 bases of the junction left unmatched. This CDR3 is built from 17 residues. The CDR3 region is CASSFMTSGSSYNEQFF. The CDR3 DNA sequence: TGTGCCAGCAGTTTTATGACTAGCGGGAGCTCCTACAATGAGCAGTTCTTC.

The CDR3 region is CASSLLLTTDTQYF. CDR3 coding DNA: TGCGCCAGCAGCTTGTTACTAACCACAGATACGCAGTATTTT. This chain uses TRBV5-1 with TRBJ2-3; D is ambiguous. This CDR3 region has 14 residues. Germline V gives CDR1 SGHRS, CDR2 YFSETQ. V was shortened by 1 base and J by 2 bases, with 8 bases between the two germline ends.

The chain recombines TRBV10-3 with TRBJ2-1; 12 bases map to TRBD2. Per the germline V gene, CDR1 is ENHRY and CDR2 is SYGVKD. V gave up 11 bases and J gave up 7 bases; unmatched junction bases: 9. The CDR3 is 14 amino acids. The DNA of the CDR3 is TGTGCCTCGTCTTCTAGCGGGAGGGGTAATGAGCAGTTCTTC. The encoded protein is CASSSSGRGNEQFF.

The CDR3 DNA reads TGTGCCAGCTCACTTAGTCGGCCAGGGAGTACCACTGAAGCTTTCTTT. As protein: CASSLSRPGSTTEAFF. This chain links TRBV18 with TRBJ1-1; D might be TRBD1 (5 bases). This CDR3 is built from 16 residues. Trimming left V 4 bases short and J 4 bases short, with 19 bases between. Germline V lookup: CDR1 KGHSH, CDR2 LQKENI.

A remark on this clone: This same CDR3 is encoded by further DNA sequences in the sample. The chain couples TRBV9 to TRBJ2-5; TRBD1 agrees at 10 bases. J lost 3 bases, V lost 0 bases, and 2 bases had no gene match. Looked up from germline, CDR1 is SGDLS and CDR2 is YYNGEE. This CDR3 spans 15 amino acids. CDR3 bases: TGTGCCAGCAGCGTAGAAGGGACAGGGGAAGAGACCCAGTACTTC. This sequence encodes CASSVEGTGEETQYF. The full variable domain, completed using reference TRBV9 and TRBJ2-5, is DSGVTQTPKHLITATGQRVTLRCSPRSGDLSVYWYQQSLDQGLQFLIQYYNGEERAKGNILERFSAQQFPDLHSELNLSSLELGDSALYFCASSVEGTGEETQYFGPGTRLLVL.

The rearrangement links TRBV6-5 to TRBJ1-2, with D possibly being TRBD1 (6 bases). This CDR3 has 16 amino acids. Germline CDR1 reads MNHEY; CDR2 reads SVGAGI. Trimming cost V 2 bases and J 4 bases, with 17 bases left between them. This CDR3 reads CASSYEQRGGVYGYTF. The CDR3 DNA is TGTGCCAGCAGTTACGAGCAGCGAGGGGGTGTCTATGGCTACACCTTC.

In nucleotides, the CDR3 is TGTGCCAGCAAATATACAGGGTTAAATGAGCAGTTCTTC. Its translation is CASKYTGLNEQFF. This chain connects TRBV6-1 to TRBJ2-1, with D perhaps matching TRBD1 (6 bases). There are 13 residues in the CDR3. V was pared by 7 bases and J by 7 bases, with 14 bases between. CDR1 and CDR2 (germline): MNHNS, SASEGT.

The rearrangement joins TRBV5-4 to TRBJ2-1; 7 bases align to TRBD2. The CDR3 is 15 amino acids. The ends lost 5 bases at V and 8 bases at J; junction bases unmatched: 13. CDR1 and CDR2 from the germline V gene are SGHNT and YYREEE (reference sequence). The CDR3 is CASRWDYRGDDEQFF. The CDR3 coding sequence is TGTGCCAGCAGATGGGACTACCGGGGGGACGATGAGCAGTTCTTC.

The chain joins TRBV10-3 to TRBJ2-7; 8 nucleotides agree with TRBD1. Germline loops: CDR1 ENHRY, CDR2 SYGVKD. V lost 3 bases to trimming and J lost 4 bases; unmatched junction nucleotides: 8. The CDR3 has 15 residues. The CDR3 sequence is CAISDGTGKDYEQYF. The CDR3 DNA is TGTGCCATCAGTGACGGGACAGGTAAAGATTACGAGCAGTACTTC.

The chain links TRBV11-2 to TRBJ2-7; 10 bases align to TRBD2. There are 14 residues in the CDR3. The V gene's germline CDR1 is SGHAT and CDR2 FQNNGV. J was trimmed by 3 bases and V by 4 bases; bases with no gene match: 3. In nucleotides, the CDR3 is TGTGCCAGCAGCTGGACTAGCGGAGACTACGAGCAGTACTTC. Translated: CASSWTSGDYEQYF.